This record looks at one TCR beta chain sequence and its context. Its antigen is undetermined. At one boundary the junction diverges from the germline segment, which might be a read error. RNA served as the template for amplifying TCR beta CDR3 regions. Investigators did first-round RT-PCR with HTBI primers, then second-round multiplex PCR. Using its own MiXCR run on the multiplex PCR reads, TCRdb lists one record per CDR3 protein. The sample holds hundreds of thousands of distinct CDR3 sequences, about 38% seen once. This record comes from a study of Graves' ophthalmopathy and Graves' hyperthyroidism. Study details: Ahead of any treatment, peripheral blood was obtained at the initial diagnosis. Broader study findings: The model predicted progression of ophthalmopathy with a sensitivity of roughly 71%, and its specificity was roughly 72%.

CDR3 length equals 11 residues. CDR1 is SNHLY and CDR2 is FYNNEI in the germline V gene. The sequencing sample was made of peripheral blood. The J gene is TRBJ2-7, the V gene TRBV2; D possibly corresponds to TRBD2 (5 bases). This receptor was taken from an adult man with Graves' ophthalmopathy. The CDR3 coding sequence is TGTGCCAGCAGTCCCGGATCGGGGTACTCGTTC. It yields the protein CASSPGSGYSF.